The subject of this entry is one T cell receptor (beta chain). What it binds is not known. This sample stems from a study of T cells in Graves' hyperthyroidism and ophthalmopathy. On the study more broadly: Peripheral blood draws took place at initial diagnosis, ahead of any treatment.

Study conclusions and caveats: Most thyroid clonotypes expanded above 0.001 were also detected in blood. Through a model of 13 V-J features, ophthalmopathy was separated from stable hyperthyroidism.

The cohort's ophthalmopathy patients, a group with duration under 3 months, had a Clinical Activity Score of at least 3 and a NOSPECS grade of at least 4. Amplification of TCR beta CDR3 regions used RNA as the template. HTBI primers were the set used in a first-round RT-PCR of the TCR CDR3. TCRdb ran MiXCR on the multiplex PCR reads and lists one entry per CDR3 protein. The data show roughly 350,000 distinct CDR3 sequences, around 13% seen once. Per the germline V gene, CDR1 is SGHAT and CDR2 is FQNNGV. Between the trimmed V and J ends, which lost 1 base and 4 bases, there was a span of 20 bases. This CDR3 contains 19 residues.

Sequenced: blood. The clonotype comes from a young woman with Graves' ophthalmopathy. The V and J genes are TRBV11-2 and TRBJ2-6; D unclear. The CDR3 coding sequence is TGTGCCAGCAGCTTAGTCCAACCAAATTGGGTCTTGGGGGCCAACGTCCTGACTTTC. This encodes CASSLVQPNWVLGANVLTF.